This T cell receptor (beta chain) was captured in a study of blood T cells in healthy people across ages. Next came a second PCR, run for roughly 7 to 12 cycles, which used a sample-barcoded 5' primer along with a J-beta primer mix. A single record per CDR3 protein comes from TCRdb applying MiXCR to the 5' RACE reads. This table has under 1 million distinct CDR3 sequences, roughly 44% appearing once. V was pared by 4 bases and J by 0 bases, with 8 bases of the junction left unmatched. The CDR3 sequence is 15 residues long. CDR1 and CDR2 (germline): DFQATT, SNEGSKA (reference sequence). The sequence derives from a man aged 60-69 years in good health. The chain recombines TRBV20-1 with TRBJ2-7; 8 nucleotides align to TRBD2. The sample was blood. The CDR3 region has the DNA TGCAGTGCTATGGATCAGCGGGGGACCTCCTACGAGCAGTACTTC. Its protein is CSAMDQRGTSYEQYF.